Sequencing of this TCR beta chain was carried out in a study of blood T cell repertoires in COVID-19. Study overall: COVID-19 samples collected from the United States, Italy and Spain covered acute and convalescent phases.

Per the original data handling: Estimated nucleated cell counts came from reference gene primer amplification. Assay used: immunoSEQ multiplex PCR; TCRdb lists only in-frame clones, some missing. The DNA gave D and trimming, while V, J and clone size come from that table. The sample shows 75,000 or so clones, around four fifths of them seen only once. J gave up 1 base and V 5 bases, and 2 bases lay outside the gene matches. This CDR3 is built from 14 residues. CDR1 is SGHNT, CDR2 YYREEE, per germline (reference sequence). The sequence came from a woman older than 75 with acute or convalescent COVID-19. The V call is TRBV5-4, the J call TRBJ1-1; 10 nucleotides match TRBD1. The sequenced sample was peripheral blood. The CDR3 region has the DNA TGTGCCAGCAGTCGGACAGGGGGGAACACTGAAGCTTTCTTT. Amino acids: CASSRTGGNTEAFF.